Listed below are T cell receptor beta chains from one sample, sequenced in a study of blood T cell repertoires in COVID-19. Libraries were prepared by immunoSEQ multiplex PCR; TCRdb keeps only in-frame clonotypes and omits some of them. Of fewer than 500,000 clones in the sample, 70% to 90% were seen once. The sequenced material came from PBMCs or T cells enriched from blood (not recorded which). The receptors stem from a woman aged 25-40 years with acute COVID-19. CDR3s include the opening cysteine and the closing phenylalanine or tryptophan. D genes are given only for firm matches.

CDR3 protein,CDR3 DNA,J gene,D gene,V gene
CASSLGGRRGYEQYF,TGTGCCAGCAGCTTGGGGGGCAGAAGAGGCTACGAGCAGTACTTC,TRBJ2-7,-,TRBV5-8
CASSLDRISLRDYGYTF,TGTGCCAGCAGCTTGGATCGGATTTCTCTCAGGGACTATGGCTACACCTTC,TRBJ1-2,-,TRBV5-6
CASSHPPGQGAEKQYF,TGTGCCAGCAGCCATCCCCCGGGACAGGGGGCGGAGAAGCAGTACTTC,TRBJ2-7,TRBD1,TRBV4-2
CASTVQTGQPQHF,TGTGCCAGCACTGTGCAGACGGGTCAGCCCCAGCATTTT,TRBJ1-5,-,TRBV2
CASSSSGAGPSDTQYF,TGTGCCAGCAGCTCCTCCGGAGCGGGGCCCTCGGATACGCAGTATTTT,TRBJ2-3,TRBD2,TRBV7-6
CASREGETQYF,TGTGCCAGCAGGGAGGGAGAGACCCAGTACTTC,TRBJ2-5,-,TRBV2
CATSRDGQQETQYF,TGTGCCACCAGCAGAGATGGGCAGCAAGAGACCCAGTACTTC,TRBJ2-5,-,TRBV15
CASSRERDRGETQYF,TGCGCCAGCAGCCGGGAACGGGACAGGGGAGAGACCCAGTACTTC,TRBJ2-5,TRBD1,TRBV4-1
CASSLTGFGEKLFF,TGTGCCAGCAGCTTAACAGGTTTTGGCGAAAAACTGTTTTTT,TRBJ1-4,-,TRBV5-6
CASGLTSGYNEQFF,TGTGCCAGCGGTCTGACTAGCGGTTACAATGAGCAGTTCTTC,TRBJ2-1,TRBD2,TRBV6-5
CAWNPGRGQGETQYF,TGTGCCTGGAACCCGGGCAGGGGGCAAGGAGAGACCCAGTACTTC,TRBJ2-5,TRBD1,TRBV30
CSATTGDTQYF,TGCAGTGCAACGACAGGGGATACGCAGTATTTT,TRBJ2-3,TRBD1,TRBV20-1
CASSQVSQGGGYTF,TGTGCCAGCAGCCAAGTATCCCAGGGGGGTGGCTACACCTTC,TRBJ1-2,TRBD1,TRBV3-1/TRBV3-2